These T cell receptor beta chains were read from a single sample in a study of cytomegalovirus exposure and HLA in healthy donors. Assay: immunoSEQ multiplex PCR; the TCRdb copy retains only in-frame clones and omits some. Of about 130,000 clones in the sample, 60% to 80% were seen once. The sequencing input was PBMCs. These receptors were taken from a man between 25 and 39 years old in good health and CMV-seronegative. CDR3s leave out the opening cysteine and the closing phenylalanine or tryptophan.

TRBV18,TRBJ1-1,ASSPRGGGETEAF
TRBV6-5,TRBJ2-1,ASRTGGTMYNEQF
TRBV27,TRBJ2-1,ASSFSDRYEQF
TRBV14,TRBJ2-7,ASSLAVGGEQY
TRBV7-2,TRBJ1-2,ASSSTPGQGNGYT
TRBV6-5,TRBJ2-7,ASLPRGTGEHEQY
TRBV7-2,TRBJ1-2,ASSLAQGTYGYT
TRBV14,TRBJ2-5,ASSPGLAGAETQY
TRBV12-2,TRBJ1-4,ASRFPGRTNEKLF
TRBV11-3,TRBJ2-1,ASSQAGGFNEQF
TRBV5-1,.,ASSWGESYEQY
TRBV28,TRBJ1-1,ASSLSRQLNTEAF
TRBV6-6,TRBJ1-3,ATRFGNTIY
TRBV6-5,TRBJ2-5,ASSYIRGGKETQY
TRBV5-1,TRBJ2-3,ATYRGPNLAGGPGTDTQY
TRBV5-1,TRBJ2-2,ASSLAGTAGGGELF
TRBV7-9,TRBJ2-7,ASSSGLGGEQY
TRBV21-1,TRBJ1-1,ASTRGLGTEAF
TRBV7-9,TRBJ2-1,ASSSSYGSRGYNEQF